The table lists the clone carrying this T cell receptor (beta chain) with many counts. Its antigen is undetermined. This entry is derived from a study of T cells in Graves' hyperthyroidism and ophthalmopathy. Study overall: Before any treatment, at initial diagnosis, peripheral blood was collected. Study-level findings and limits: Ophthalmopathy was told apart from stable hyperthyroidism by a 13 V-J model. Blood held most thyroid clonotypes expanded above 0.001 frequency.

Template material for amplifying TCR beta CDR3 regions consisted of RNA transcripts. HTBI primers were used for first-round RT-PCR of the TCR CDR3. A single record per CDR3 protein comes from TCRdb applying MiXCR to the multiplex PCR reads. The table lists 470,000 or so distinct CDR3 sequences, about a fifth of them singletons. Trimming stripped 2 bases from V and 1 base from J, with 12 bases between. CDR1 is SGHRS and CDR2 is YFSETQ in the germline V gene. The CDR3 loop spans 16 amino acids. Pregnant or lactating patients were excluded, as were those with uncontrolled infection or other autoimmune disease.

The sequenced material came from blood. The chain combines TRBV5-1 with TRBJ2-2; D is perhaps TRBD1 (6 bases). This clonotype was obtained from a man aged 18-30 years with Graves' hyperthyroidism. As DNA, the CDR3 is TGCGCCAGCAGCTTAATTGGGACAAAGAACACCGGGGAGCTGTTTTTT. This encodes CASSLIGTKNTGELFF.